Shown below are 28 T cell receptor beta chains from a single sample sequenced in a study of shared clonotypes between healthy human individuals. Libraries were prepared by immunoSEQ multiplex PCR; TCRdb keeps only in-frame clonotypes and omits some of them. This sample carries hundreds of thousands of clones, roughly 70% of them seen once, and the ten largest clones take 8.5% to 12%. Sample: memory CD4+ T cells sorted from blood. Sample subset: CD45RA-negative fraction. The receptors were gathered from a man aged 25-45 years in good health.

This clone was detected ten times or more. The chain uses TRBV5-1 and TRBJ2-5, with a weak D call TRBD2 (5 bases). This CDR3 is built from 16 residues. Germline CDR1 is SGHRS and CDR2 is YFSETQ. Trimming removed 4 bases at V and 5 bases at J, with 21 bases between. The CDR3 sequence: CASSTSSLGLGETQYF. DNA of the CDR3: TGCGCCAGCAGCACGAGTTCACTAGGACTTGGGGAGACCCAGTACTTC.

This clone appeared a few times. The chain is built from TRBV5-1 and TRBJ2-7; D uncertain. V dropped 3 bases and J dropped 0 bases, with 7 bases sitting between them. This CDR3 is 13 amino acids long. Germline V gene data show CDR1 as SGHRS and CDR2 as YFSETQ. DNA of the CDR3: TGCGCCAGCAGCTCGGCCGTCTCCTACGAGCAGTACTTC. Encoded protein: CASSSAVSYEQYF.

This chain uses TRBV4-1 with TRBJ2-4, with D uncertain. Trimming removed 4 bases at V and 0 bases at J, with 16 bases between. The length of the CDR3 is 17 residues. The germline V gene encodes CDR1 MGHRA and CDR2 YSYEKL. CDR3: CASSLHQAGIAKNIQYF. In nucleotides, the CDR3 is TGCGCCAGCAGCCTACACCAGGCAGGAATAGCCAAAAACATTCAGTACTTC.

This chain joins TRBV23-1 and TRBJ2-7, with D possibly TRBD1 on 5 matching bases. TRBV23-1 is an ORF, and what it does is uncertain. This CDR3 spans 18 amino acids. The germline V and J ends were trimmed by 3 bases and 0 bases, with 21 bases remaining between them. The CDR3 nucleotides read TGCGCCAGCAGTCAGATATTACCACTGACAGTAATCTCCTACGAGCAGTACTTC. This sequence encodes CASSQILPLTVISYEQYF.

This chain connects TRBV19 to TRBJ1-4; D is unclear. The CDR3 runs 13 residues. Between the trimmed V and J ends, which lost 10 bases and 3 bases, there was a span of 12 bases. Germline V lookup: CDR1 LNHDA, CDR2 SQIVND (reference sequence). CDR3: CATPIDPNEKLFF. The CDR3 nucleotides read TGTGCCACCCCCATAGACCCTAATGAAAAACTGTTTTTT.

This chain links TRBV25-1 with TRBJ2-2; 10 nucleotides match TRBD1. Looked up from germline, CDR1 is MGHDK and CDR2 is SYGVNS. The trim removed 5 bases at V and 6 bases at J, leaving 9 bases unmatched. There are 16 residues in the CDR3. CDR3 in DNA: TGTGCCAGCAGTAAAAATCCGGGACAGGGGTCCGGGGAGCTGTTTTTT. The encoded protein is CASSKNPGQGSGELFF. Variable domain in full (rest from reference TRBV25-1 and TRBJ2-2): EADIYQTPRYLVIGTGKKITLECSQTMGHDKMYWYQQDPGMELHLIHYSYGVNSTEKGDLSSESTVSRIRTEHFPLTLESARPSHTSQYLCASSKNPGQGSGELFFGEGSRLTVL.

This clone was observed a few times. The chain recombines TRBV4-2 with TRBJ1-1; tentative D call: TRBD1 (5 bases). Germline V gene sequence: CDR1 LGHNA, CDR2 YNFKEQ. The CDR3 covers 14 residues. The germline V and J ends were trimmed by 3 bases and 2 bases, with 10 bases remaining between them. CDR3: CASSQGTTNTEAFF. CDR3 bases: TGTGCCAGCAGCCAGGGGACGACTAACACTGAAGCTTTCTTT.

This chain uses TRBV5-1 with TRBJ2-7; D gene unclear. This CDR3 has 14 residues. Trimming cost V 6 bases and J 1 base, with 14 bases left between them. Per the germline V gene, CDR1 is SGHRS and CDR2 is YFSETQ. The CDR3 DNA is TGCGCCAGCAATAGGGAAGGCTCGTCCTACGAGCAGTACTTC. The encoded protein is CASNREGSSYEQYF. Using reference TRBV5-1 and TRBJ2-7 for the parts outside the CDR3, the full variable domain is KAGVTQTPRYLIKTRGQQVTLSCSPISGHRSVSWYQQTPGQGLQFLFEYFSETQRNKGNFPGRFSGRQFSNSRSEMNVSTLELGDSALYLCASNREGSSYEQYFGPGTRLTVT.

The chain recombines TRBV5-8 with TRBJ2-5; 14 bases are shared with TRBD2. Germline CDR1 is SGHTS and CDR2 is YDEGEE. J gave up 5 bases and V 5 bases, and 8 bases lay outside the gene matches. The CDR3 is 16 residues long. The CDR3 coding sequence is TGTGCCAGCAGTTTCGGGACTAGCGGGAGTGGTGAGACCCAGTACTTC. It specifies CASSFGTSGSGETQYF.

The V and J genes are TRBV4-2 and TRBJ2-1; 10 nucleotides align to TRBD2. The CDR3 contains 15 residues. With 5 bases clipped from V and 4 bases from J, the junction kept 5 bases outside the gene matches. Germline V CDR1 and CDR2: LGHNA, YNFKEQ. DNA for the CDR3: TGTGCCAGCAGCTCGGCTAGCGGGAGATACAATGAGCAGTTCTTC. Residues: CASSSASGRYNEQFF.

The rearrangement links TRBV5-1 to TRBJ1-4, with D possibly being TRBD1 (6 bases). The CDR3 length is 15 residues. Trimming pared 0 bases from V and 8 bases from J, leaving 14 bases between. Germline CDR1 SGHRS, CDR2 YFSETQ. CDR3 DNA sequence: TGCGCCAGCAGCTTGGAGGTGACAGGTTCGGAAAAACTGTTTTTT. This sequence encodes CASSLEVTGSEKLFF.

The V gene is TRBV2, the J gene TRBJ1-1; D may be TRBD1 (5 bases). The CDR3 covers 13 residues. Germline CDR1 SNHLY, CDR2 FYNNEI. V lost 6 bases and J lost 2, with 10 bases in between. CDR3 residues: CASRGQINTEAFF. Here the CDR3 DNA reads TGTGCCAGCAGGGGGCAGATCAACACTGAAGCTTTCTTT.

This rearrangement joins TRBV10-2 to TRBJ2-5; no definite D call. The CDR3 totals 11 residues. V shed 6 bases and J shed 4 bases, with 6 bases lying between them. The germline CDR1 and CDR2 sequences are WSHSY and SAAADI. The chain's CDR3 is CASSELETQYF. The CDR3 nucleotides read TGCGCCAGCAGCGAATTAGAGACCCAGTACTTC.

This chain uses TRBV7-3 with TRBJ2-1; 15 nucleotides line up with TRBD2. The CDR3 is made up of 16 amino acids. The J segment lost 8 bases and the V segment lost 3 bases, leaving 5 bases of the junction unmatched. CDR1 SGHTA and CDR2 FQGTGA come from the germline V gene. The CDR3 is CASSLRTSGRGDEQFF. The CDR3 DNA is TGTGCCAGCAGCTTGCGGACTAGCGGGAGGGGCGATGAGCAGTTCTTC. Full variable domain (missing parts from reference TRBV7-3 and TRBJ2-1): GAGVSQTPSNKVTEKGKYVELRCDPISGHTALYWYRQSLGQGPEFLIYFQGTGAADDSGLPNDRFFAVRPEGSVSTLKIQRTERGDSAVYLCASSLRTSGRGDEQFFGPGTRLTVL.

This clone was observed a few times. The chain recombines TRBV20-1 with TRBJ2-5; D is ambiguous. Germline-derived CDR1 and CDR2 are DFQATT and SNEGSKA (reference sequence). The CDR3 runs to 10 residues. The CDR3 nucleotides read TGCATCCCCGCCTCGGGGACCCAGTACTTC. This gives the protein CIPASGTQYF.

In its sample, this clone was seen once. This chain uses TRBV7-2 with TRBJ2-2; D might be TRBD2 (6 bases). Germline loops: CDR1 SGHTA, CDR2 FQGNSA. The ends were cut back, 5 bases at V and 6 bases at J, with 13 bases in the middle. The length of the CDR3 is 14 residues. The CDR3 sequence is CASSPQSGAGELFF. CDR3 DNA sequence: TGTGCCAGCAGCCCCCAATCGGGAGCCGGGGAGCTGTTTTTT.

The V gene is TRBV29-1, the J gene TRBJ2-5; the D gene could be TRBD1 or TRBD2 (5 bases each). There are 14 residues in the CDR3. Germline values: CDR1 SQVTM, CDR2 ANQGSEA. V lost 3 bases to trimming and J lost 5 bases, with 16 bases between them. The CDR3 loop reads CSVDRGRGDETQYF. In DNA form, the CDR3 reads TGCAGCGTTGATCGGGGACGAGGGGACGAGACCCAGTACTTC.

This clone was recorded a few times. This chain links TRBV19 with TRBJ2-1; D gene ambiguous. Germline CDR1 LNHDA, CDR2 SQIVND (reference sequence). V was shortened by 3 bases and J by 6 bases, with 18 bases between the two germline ends. CDR3 length: 16 residues. The CDR3 sequence is CASSISGPALGNEQFF. As DNA, the CDR3 is TGTGCCAGTAGTATTTCTGGCCCGGCACTTGGCAATGAGCAGTTCTTC. The full variable domain, in which reference TRBV19 and TRBJ2-1 provide the parts outside the CDR3, is DGGITQSPKYLFRKEGQNVTLSCEQNLNHDAMYWYRQDPGQGLRLIYYSQIVNDFQKGDIAEGYSVSREKKESFPLTVTSAQKNPTAFYLCASSISGPALGNEQFFGPGTRLTVL.

This clone was observed a handful of times. V gene TRBV9 combines with J gene TRBJ1-2, with 9 nucleotides matching TRBD1. CDR3 length: 16 amino acids. The germline V gene has CDR1 SGDLS and CDR2 YYNGEE. V shed 4 bases, J shed 4 bases, and the junction held 11 bases outside the gene matches. The CDR3 coding sequence is TGTGCCAGCAGCACAAGCAGGACAGGGGCCCGCTATGGCTACACCTTC. Residues: CASSTSRTGARYGYTF.

V gene TRBV15 combines with J gene TRBJ2-1; D is uncertain. Germline V CDR1 and CDR2: LNHNV, YYDKDF (reference sequence). The CDR3 has 14 amino acids. Trimming removed 0 bases at V and 2 bases at J, with 5 bases between. CDR3 protein: CATSRDKAYNEQFF. CDR3 sequence (DNA): TGTGCCACCAGCAGAGATAAGGCCTACAATGAGCAGTTCTTC.

The chain has TRBV7-3 and TRBJ2-7, with D hard to call. The germline V and J ends were trimmed by 5 bases and 5 bases, with 13 bases remaining between them. This CDR3 has 13 residues. CDR1 is SGHTA, CDR2 FQGTGA, per germline. The CDR3 bases are TGTGCCAGCAGCCCCTCTGGTTGGGACGAGCAGTACTTC. Translated: CASSPSGWDEQYF. The variable domain in full, completed from reference TRBV7-3 and TRBJ2-7, reads GAGVSQTPSNKVTEKGKYVELRCDPISGHTALYWYRQSLGQGPEFLIYFQGTGAADDSGLPNDRFFAVRPEGSVSTLKIQRTERGDSAVYLCASSPSGWDEQYFGPGTRLTVT.

The V gene is TRBV19, the J gene TRBJ1-1; weak D call: TRBD1 (5 bases). Trimming left V 5 bases short and J 14 bases short, with 21 bases between. CDR1 is LNHDA and CDR2 is SQIVND in the germline V gene (reference sequence). This CDR3 region has 13 residues. CDR3: CASSLVAGTLSFF. The CDR3, as DNA: TGTGCCAGTAGTTTGGTCGCCGGGACTCTATCCTTCTTT.

V usage is TRBV6-1 and J usage is TRBJ2-7; the match to TRBD1 covers 10 bases. This CDR3 region has 14 residues. CDR1 and CDR2 (germline): MNHNS, SASEGT. V lost 7 bases, J lost 5 bases, and 8 bases stayed unmatched. Here the CDR3 DNA reads TGTGCCAGCACCACGGGACAGGGGCCCCACGAGCAGTACTTC. Its translation is CASTTGQGPHEQYF.

Notes on this clone: A read error is the likely source, as a far larger clone sits one nucleotide away. Different DNA sequences within this sample yield the same CDR3. This chain connects TRBV10-3 to TRBJ2-7, with D possibly being TRBD1 (5 bases). In germline, CDR1 is ENHRY, CDR2 SYGVKD. The CDR3 runs to 13 residues. CDR3 in DNA: TGTGCGGCAGGGCGAAAGGGCCAATACGAGCAGTACTTC. It specifies CAAGRKGQYEQYF.

This chain connects TRBV2 to TRBJ2-2; D is unresolved. This CDR3 has 13 amino acids. Germline CDR1 reads SNHLY; CDR2 reads FYNNEI. Trimming shortened V by 7 bases and J by 6 bases, and 12 bases separated the two germline ends. CDR3 loop: CASIIRFAGELFF. CDR3 sequence (DNA): TGTGCCAGCATAATCAGGTTTGCCGGGGAGCTGTTTTTT.

The gene calls are TRBV11-3 and TRBJ2-5; no firm D call. V shed 1 base and J shed 2 bases, with 8 bases lying between them. The CDR3 is 14 residues long. The germline V gene has CDR1 SGHNT and CDR2 YENEEA. The CDR3 coding sequence is TGTGCCAGCAGCTTAGTGCGGCCACAAGAGACCCAGTACTTC. Its translation: CASSLVRPQETQYF.

This clone was found once. V gene TRBV11-3 combines with J gene TRBJ2-3, with 7 bases identical to TRBD1. This CDR3 is 14 amino acids long. The V gene's germline CDR1 is SGHNT and CDR2 YENEEA. V shed 4 bases and J 0 bases; nucleotides not matched to a gene: 1. The CDR3 reads CASSSGQSTDTQYF. In DNA, the CDR3 is TGTGCCAGCAGCTCGGGACAGAGCACAGATACGCAGTATTTT.

This clone was observed a few times. The J gene is TRBJ1-2, the V gene TRBV28; maybe TRBD1 (6 bases). This CDR3 spans 17 amino acids. The V gene's germline CDR1 is MDHEN and CDR2 SYDVKM. V lost 3 bases, J lost 3 bases, and 20 bases lay in between. The CDR3 DNA is TGTGCCAGCAGTTTGACTAAACAGGGAGGGGGTTACTATGGCTACACCTTC. It yields the protein CASSLTKQGGGYYGYTF.